This T cell receptor beta chain was profiled in a study of tumor-infiltrating lymphocytes in primary liver carcinoma. Overall study results and limits: Tumors and blood were compared for top-250-clone fraction, and tumors had the significantly higher value (p = 0.039).

About this clonotype: The antigen remains undetermined. One junction end disagrees with the germline gene, perhaps due to a read error.

The CDR3 sequence is 15 residues long. The germline gives CDR1 MNHEY, CDR2 SVGEGT. Bulk tissue was left unsorted, and RNA and DNA were co-extracted from about 20-30 mg of it. With chronic HBV infection, the patients were also treatment-naive. TCR beta cDNA was prepared out of roughly 0.45 ug total RNA by means of a constant-region primer. Modified slightly, ARM-PCR produced TCR beta libraries over three nested multiplex PCR rounds. Both of the initial two PCR rounds ran for 10 cycles and employed TRBV1-TRBV30 forward primers alongside a C-beta reverse primer. TCRdb redid the calling of the multiplex PCR reads with MiXCR, one entry per CDR3 protein. The sample has just under 45,000 distinct CDR3 sequences, over 70% seen once.

Sequences were obtained from liver tumor tissue from sampling region 2. Subset denoted: tumor region T2, inferior pole. The receptor was derived from a man in his forties with primary liver carcinoma and hepatitis B virus infection. The rearrangement uses TRBV6-2 or TRBV6-3 and TRBJ1-1; possible D gene TRBD1, 5 bases. The CDR3 spells CVSSKVTGLELKAFF. As DNA, the CDR3 is TGTGTCAGCAGTAAGGTTACGGGGCTCGAGTTGAAAGCCTTCTTT.